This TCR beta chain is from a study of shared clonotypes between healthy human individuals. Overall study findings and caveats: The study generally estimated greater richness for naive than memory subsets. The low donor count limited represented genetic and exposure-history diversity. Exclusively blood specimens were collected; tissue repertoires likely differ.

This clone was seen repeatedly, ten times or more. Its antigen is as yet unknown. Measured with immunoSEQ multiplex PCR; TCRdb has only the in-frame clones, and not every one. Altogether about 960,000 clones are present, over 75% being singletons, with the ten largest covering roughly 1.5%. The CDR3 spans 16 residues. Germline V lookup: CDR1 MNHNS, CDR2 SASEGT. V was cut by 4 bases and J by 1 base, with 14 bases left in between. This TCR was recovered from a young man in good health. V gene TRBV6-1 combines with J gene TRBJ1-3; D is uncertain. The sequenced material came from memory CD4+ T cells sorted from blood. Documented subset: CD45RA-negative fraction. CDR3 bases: TGTGCCAGCAGTGCCCGAAAAGAGGCATCTGGAAACACCATATATTTT. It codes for CASSARKEASGNTIYF.